The 6 T cell receptor beta chains presented below share a single source sample, sequenced in a study of radiotherapy plus CTLA-4 blockade in lung cancer. Repertoires were generated with immunoSEQ multiplex PCR, while TCRdb's copy carries only in-frame clones and drops some. Of about 51,000 clones in the sample, roughly three quarters were seen once. The sample consisted of peripheral blood, taken from a patient treated with radiotherapy plus ipilimumab. These receptors all come from a human donor with non-small cell lung cancer who had a complete response to radiotherapy plus ipilimumab.

The CDR3 here is CASSPGQGFRQETQYF. The CDR3 DNA follows: TGTGCCAGCAGCCCGGGACAGGGCTTCCGCCAAGAGACCCAGTACTTC. The rearrangement joins TRBV5-5 to TRBJ2-5; 9 bases map to TRBD1. V shed 4 bases, J shed 1 base, and the junction held 8 bases outside the gene matches. The CDR3 runs to 16 residues. Looked up from germline, CDR1 is SGHKS and CDR2 is YYEKEE (reference sequence).

The chain links TRBV4-3 to TRBJ1-1; D may be TRBD1 (5 bases). The germline V gene encodes CDR1 LGHNA and CDR2 YSLEER. V was clipped by 0 bases and J by 2 bases, with 16 bases between them. The CDR3 is made up of 17 amino acids. In DNA, the CDR3 is TGCGCCAGCAGCCAAGAGACCCCCCGACAGTACAACACTGAAGCTTTCTTT. Amino acid sequence: CASSQETPRQYNTEAFF.

This CDR3 reads CASSDGTGGEETQYF. The CDR3 DNA reads TGTGCCAGCAGTGACGGGACAGGGGGTGAGGAGACCCAGTACTTC. The chain recombines TRBV2 with TRBJ2-5; 11 bases map to TRBD1. There are 15 residues in the CDR3. V lost 3 bases, J lost 5 bases, and 5 bases stayed unmatched. Per the germline V gene, CDR1 is SNHLY and CDR2 is FYNNEI.

The chain is built from TRBV9 and TRBJ1-4; D might be TRBD1 (5 bases). The CDR3 has 17 amino acids. From germline, CDR1 is SGDLS and CDR2 YYNGEE. V lost 4 bases and J lost 0, with 16 bases in between. CDR3 region: CASSKAFTGSTNEKLFF. CDR3 sequence (DNA): TGTGCCAGCAGCAAAGCCTTTACAGGATCAACTAATGAAAAACTGTTTTTT. The complete variable domain, with remaining parts taken from reference TRBV9 and TRBJ1-4, reads DSGVTQTPKHLITATGQRVTLRCSPRSGDLSVYWYQQSLDQGLQFLIQYYNGEERAKGNILERFSAQQFPDLHSELNLSSLELGDSALYFCASSKAFTGSTNEKLFFGSGTQLSVL.

V gene TRBV2 combines with J gene TRBJ2-5; TRBD2 agrees at 13 bases. Germline assignment: CDR1 SNHLY and CDR2 FYNNEI. Unmatched junction bases numbered 7, after V lost 7 bases and J lost 5 bases. The CDR3 spans 15 residues. This chain's CDR3 is CASTPTSGRAETQYF. The CDR3, as DNA: TGTGCCAGCACACCCACTAGCGGGAGGGCGGAGACCCAGTACTTC. Combining the CDR3 with reference TRBV2 and TRBJ2-5 gives the whole variable domain EPEVTQTPSHQVTQMGQEVILRCVPISNHLYFYWYRQILGQKVEFLVSFYNNEISEKSEIFDDQFSVERPDGSNFTLKIRSTKLEDSAMYFCASTPTSGRAETQYFGPGTRLLVL.

This clone was recorded only once. The V and J genes are TRBV5-4 and TRBJ2-1; TRBD2 agrees at 14 bases. CDR3 size: 18 residues. Germline lookup yields CDR1 SGHNT and CDR2 YYREEE (reference sequence). The junction had 5 bases not matched to a gene; V was cut back by 3 bases and J by 0 bases. As DNA, the CDR3 is TGTGCCAGCAGCTCGGGACTAGCGGGAGCATCCTCCTACAATGAGCAGTTCTTC. It translates to CASSSGLAGASSYNEQFF.